Listed below are T cell receptor beta chains from one sample, sequenced in a study of blood T cell repertoires in COVID-19. TCRdb's copy holds only in-frame clones and misses some; the assay was immunoSEQ multiplex PCR. The profile shows about 530,000 clones, about 89% of them singletons. The source material was peripheral blood. These TCRs come from a woman aged 45-59 years with COVID-19, enrolled during active disease. Each CDR3 is given with its conserved first and last residue. A D gene is named only where the DNA matches it firmly. Some rows mark clone size as missing; the rest say once, few, many or name a class of expanded clone.

d_call: NA; v_call: TRBV29-1; j_call: TRBJ1-1; clone_size: NA; cdr3_aa: CSTQQGPNTEAFF; cdr3_nt: TGCAGCACCCAACAGGGTCCGAACACTGAAGCTTTCTTT
d_call: TRBD2; v_call: TRBV24-1; j_call: TRBJ2-3; clone_size: NA; cdr3_aa: CATADSGGTDTQYF; cdr3_nt: TGTGCCACGGCCGACAGCGGGGGGACAGATACGCAGTATTTT
d_call: TRBD2; v_call: TRBV30; j_call: TRBJ2-7; clone_size: NA; cdr3_aa: CAWTLPLWEGRHEQYF; cdr3_nt: TGTGCCTGGACCCTCCCCCTCTGGGAGGGACGACACGAGCAGTACTTC
d_call: TRBD1; v_call: TRBV4-2; j_call: TRBJ2-7; clone_size: NA; cdr3_aa: CASSQGGGRSYEQYF; cdr3_nt: TGTGCCAGCAGCCAAGGAGGGGGCCGATCCTACGAGCAGTACTTC
d_call: NA; v_call: TRBV4-1; j_call: TRBJ2-4; clone_size: NA; cdr3_aa: CASQEGNIQYF; cdr3_nt: TGCGCCAGCCAGGAGGGGAACATTCAGTACTTC
d_call: TRBD1; v_call: TRBV28; j_call: TRBJ2-2; clone_size: few; cdr3_aa: CASSPWTGANTGELFF; cdr3_nt: TGTGCCAGCAGTCCATGGACAGGCGCGAACACCGGGGAGCTGTTTTTT
d_call: TRBD1; v_call: TRBV2; j_call: TRBJ2-3; clone_size: NA; cdr3_aa: CASSEDRVFTDTQYF; cdr3_nt: TGTGCCAGCAGTGAGGACAGGGTGTTCACAGATACGCAGTATTTT
d_call: TRBD1; v_call: TRBV29-1; j_call: TRBJ1-1; clone_size: NA; cdr3_aa: CSVQTDRGRGAFF; cdr3_nt: TGCAGCGTCCAGACCGACAGGGGGCGCGGAGCTTTCTTT
d_call: NA; v_call: TRBV11-2; j_call: TRBJ2-7; clone_size: NA; cdr3_aa: CASSLGRKVEQYF; cdr3_nt: TGTGCCAGCAGCTTAGGGAGAAAGGTCGAGCAGTACTTC
d_call: TRBD1; v_call: TRBV10-3; j_call: TRBJ1-2; clone_size: once; cdr3_aa: CAITKLLGTGLGYGYTF; cdr3_nt: TGTGCCATCACCAAGCTTTTAGGGACAGGGCTTGGCTATGGCTACACCTTC
d_call: NA; v_call: TRBV6-5; j_call: TRBJ1-1; clone_size: NA; cdr3_aa: CACKTGTEAFF; cdr3_nt: TGTGCCTGCAAAACAGGGACTGAAGCTTTCTTT
d_call: NA; v_call: TRBV7-2; j_call: TRBJ1-3; clone_size: NA; cdr3_aa: CASSLAMGAGNTIYF; cdr3_nt: TGTGCCAGCAGCTTAGCGATGGGGGCAGGAAACACCATATATTTT
d_call: NA; v_call: TRBV6-5; j_call: TRBJ1-1; clone_size: NA; cdr3_aa: CASRGVPGAFF; cdr3_nt: TGTGCCAGCAGAGGGGTACCTGGAGCTTTCTTT
d_call: NA; v_call: TRBV7-9; j_call: TRBJ2-2; clone_size: NA; cdr3_aa: CASSSTSGVRGTGELFF; cdr3_nt: TGTGCCAGCAGCTCGACTTCGGGGGTCCGGGGGACCGGGGAGCTGTTTTTT
d_call: NA; v_call: TRBV5-5; j_call: TRBJ1-3; clone_size: NA; cdr3_aa: CASSLGQVSGNTIYF; cdr3_nt: TGTGCCAGCAGCTTGGGACAGGTCTCTGGAAACACCATATATTTT
d_call: NA; v_call: TRBV2; j_call: TRBJ1-3; clone_size: NA; cdr3_aa: CASSEFEVVVGNTIYF; cdr3_nt: TGTGCCAGCAGTGAGTTTGAGGTTGTCGTTGGAAACACCATATATTTT
d_call: TRBD1; v_call: TRBV29-1; j_call: TRBJ1-1; clone_size: NA; cdr3_aa: CSVEGTGAGTEAFF; cdr3_nt: TGCAGCGTTGAGGGGACAGGGGCCGGCACTGAAGCTTTCTTT
d_call: TRBD1; v_call: TRBV5-5; j_call: TRBJ2-3; clone_size: NA; cdr3_aa: CASSSGDRDTQYF; cdr3_nt: TGTGCCAGCAGCTCAGGGGACAGAGATACGCAGTATTTT
d_call: TRBD2; v_call: TRBV6-6; j_call: TRBJ2-2; clone_size: NA; cdr3_aa: CASSYQRGGDSGELFF; cdr3_nt: TGTGCCAGCAGTTATCAGCGGGGGGGCGATTCCGGGGAGCTGTTTTTT
d_call: NA; v_call: TRBV12-3/TRBV12-4; j_call: TRBJ2-7; clone_size: NA; cdr3_aa: CASSLARAGEQYF; cdr3_nt: TGTGCCAGCAGTTTAGCGCGGGCAGGAGAGCAGTACTTC
d_call: TRBD1; v_call: TRBV10-3; j_call: TRBJ2-7; clone_size: NA; cdr3_aa: CAIRVPGQPYEQYF; cdr3_nt: TGTGCCATCAGGGTACCGGGACAGCCTTACGAGCAGTACTTC
d_call: TRBD1; v_call: TRBV5-3; j_call: TRBJ1-3; clone_size: NA; cdr3_aa: CARSLGTGVGNTIYF; cdr3_nt: TGTGCCAGAAGCTTGGGGACAGGGGTTGGAAACACCATATATTTT
d_call: TRBD1; v_call: TRBV9; j_call: TRBJ1-2; clone_size: once; cdr3_aa: CASSVRQGGSYGYTF; cdr3_nt: TGTGCCAGCAGCGTAAGGCAGGGGGGCTCCTATGGCTACACCTTC
d_call: NA; v_call: TRBV15; j_call: TRBJ1-5; clone_size: NA; cdr3_aa: CATSRDLGEGNQPQHF; cdr3_nt: TGTGCCACCAGCAGAGATCTCGGGGAGGGCAATCAGCCCCAGCATTTT
d_call: TRBD2; v_call: TRBV9; j_call: TRBJ2-1; clone_size: NA; cdr3_aa: CASSGYRPGLAGGWNEQFF; cdr3_nt: TGTGCCAGCAGCGGATATCGTCCGGGACTAGCGGGGGGTTGGAATGAGCAGTTCTTC
d_call: TRBD2; v_call: TRBV7-9; j_call: TRBJ2-7; clone_size: NA; cdr3_aa: CASSGGLAGGPSYEQYF; cdr3_nt: TGTGCCAGCAGCGGTGGACTAGCGGGGGGTCCCTCCTACGAGCAGTACTTC
d_call: NA; v_call: TRBV9; j_call: TRBJ2-7; clone_size: NA; cdr3_aa: CASSVGATSYEQYF; cdr3_nt: TGTGCCAGCAGCGTTGGAGCTACCTCCTACGAGCAGTACTTC
d_call: TRBD1; v_call: TRBV5-4; j_call: TRBJ1-2; clone_size: NA; cdr3_aa: CASSLRTGGYTF; cdr3_nt: TGTGCCAGCAGCCTCAGGACAGGCGGCTACACCTTC
d_call: TRBD1; v_call: TRBV5-4; j_call: TRBJ1-1; clone_size: NA; cdr3_aa: CATWGQGETEAFF; cdr3_nt: TGTGCCACGTGGGGACAGGGGGAAACTGAAGCTTTCTTT
d_call: NA; v_call: TRBV21-1; j_call: TRBJ1-2; clone_size: NA; cdr3_aa: CARRNPVAGYTF; cdr3_nt: TGTGCCAGGAGGAACCCGGTCGCTGGCTACACCTTC
d_call: TRBD1; v_call: TRBV3-1/TRBV3-2; j_call: TRBJ1-1; clone_size: NA; cdr3_aa: CASSRLDRDTEAFF; cdr3_nt: TGTGCCAGCAGCCGATTAGACAGGGACACTGAAGCTTTCTTT
d_call: NA; v_call: TRBV13; j_call: TRBJ2-7; clone_size: NA; cdr3_aa: CASSLRRADYEQYF; cdr3_nt: TGTGCCAGCAGTCTCCGCAGGGCCGACTACGAGCAGTACTTC
d_call: TRBD1; v_call: TRBV6-6; j_call: TRBJ1-6; clone_size: NA; cdr3_aa: CASSLDRDSPLHF; cdr3_nt: TGTGCCAGCAGTCTAGACAGGGACTCACCCCTCCACTTT
d_call: TRBD1; v_call: TRBV19; j_call: TRBJ1-5; clone_size: NA; cdr3_aa: CASSVGQGNQPQHF; cdr3_nt: TGTGCCAGTAGTGTGGGACAGGGGAATCAGCCCCAGCATTTT
d_call: NA; v_call: TRBV6-5; j_call: TRBJ2-3; clone_size: NA; cdr3_aa: CASSSPSAQGDTQYF; cdr3_nt: TGTGCCAGCAGTTCACCTAGCGCTCAAGGAGATACGCAGTATTTT
d_call: NA; v_call: TRBV7-9; j_call: TRBJ1-1; clone_size: NA; cdr3_aa: CASSLRGGEGTEAFF; cdr3_nt: TGTGCCAGCAGCCTCCGGGGGGGCGAGGGGACTGAAGCTTTCTTT
d_call: TRBD1; v_call: TRBV24-1; j_call: TRBJ2-3; clone_size: NA; cdr3_aa: CATSGTGGTDTQYF; cdr3_nt: TGTGCCACCAGTGGGACAGGGGGAACAGATACGCAGTATTTT
d_call: NA; v_call: TRBV9; j_call: TRBJ2-3; clone_size: NA; cdr3_aa: CASSVRGSTDTQYF; cdr3_nt: TGTGCCAGCAGCGTACGGGGAAGCACAGATACGCAGTATTTT
d_call: TRBD2; v_call: TRBV24-1; j_call: TRBJ2-3; clone_size: once; cdr3_aa: CATSDFDGTSGALQYF; cdr3_nt: TGTGCCACCAGTGATTTTGACGGGACTAGCGGGGCTTTGCAGTATTTT
d_call: NA; v_call: TRBV3-1/TRBV3-2; j_call: TRBJ2-2; clone_size: NA; cdr3_aa: CASSQGTAMDTGELFF; cdr3_nt: TGTGCCAGCAGCCAAGGGACAGCTATGGACACCGGGGAGCTGTTTTTT
d_call: NA; v_call: TRBV9; j_call: TRBJ1-1; clone_size: NA; cdr3_aa: CASSEQVNTEAFF; cdr3_nt: TGTGCCAGCAGCGAACAGGTGAACACTGAAGCTTTCTTT
d_call: TRBD1; v_call: TRBV24-1; j_call: TRBJ2-2; clone_size: NA; cdr3_aa: CATSDLRGPGTGELFF; cdr3_nt: TGTGCCACCAGTGATTTGAGGGGGCCGGGCACCGGGGAGCTGTTTTTT
d_call: TRBD1; v_call: TRBV27; j_call: TRBJ2-3; clone_size: NA; cdr3_aa: CASSYLGQGQDTQYF; cdr3_nt: TGTGCCAGCAGCTACTTGGGACAGGGGCAAGATACGCAGTATTTT
d_call: TRBD1; v_call: TRBV2; j_call: TRBJ2-6; clone_size: NA; cdr3_aa: CASTSWPGGNSGANVLTF; cdr3_nt: TGTGCCAGCACCTCTTGGCCAGGGGGCAACTCTGGGGCCAACGTCCTGACTTTC
d_call: NA; v_call: TRBV6-5; j_call: TRBJ1-1; clone_size: once; cdr3_aa: CASSYGAAYTEAFF; cdr3_nt: TGTGCCAGCAGTTACGGGGCAGCTTACACTGAAGCTTTCTTT
d_call: TRBD1; v_call: TRBV30; j_call: TRBJ1-2; clone_size: NA; cdr3_aa: CAWWMTGFTNYGYTF; cdr3_nt: TGTGCCTGGTGGATGACAGGGTTCACTAACTATGGCTACACCTTC
d_call: TRBD1; v_call: TRBV11-2; j_call: TRBJ1-3; clone_size: once; cdr3_aa: CASSSAGQGRTIYF; cdr3_nt: TGTGCCAGCAGCTCCGCGGGACAGGGGCGCACCATATATTTT
d_call: NA; v_call: TRBV7-6; j_call: TRBJ1-2; clone_size: NA; cdr3_aa: CASSLGSQQNYGYTF; cdr3_nt: TGTGCCAGCAGCTTAGGATCCCAACAGAACTATGGCTACACCTTC